A selection of T cell receptor beta chains follows, all from one sample in a study of T cell responses to AZD1222 COVID-19 vaccine. The data were produced by immunoSEQ multiplex PCR, yet TCRdb's version contains in-frame clones alone and is incomplete. The sample has around 200,000 clones, 80% to 95% seen once. The input for sequencing was peripheral blood, taken 28 days after the second dose of the MenACWY control vaccine. The receptors come from an adult who received the MenACWY meningococcal vaccine as a control. CDR3s include the opening cysteine and the closing phenylalanine or tryptophan. The D gene is left open where the match is weak. A clone size is listed for some rows: how often the clone was seen (once, few, many), or a class if it is expanded.

d_gene	j_gene	v_gene	abundance	CDR3aa	CDR3nt
-	TRBJ1-2	TRBV5-1	-	CASTGNNYGYTF	TGCGCCAGCACAGGGAATAACTATGGCTACACCTTC
TRBD1	TRBJ1-2	TRBV5-6	-	CASEAGGTYGYTF	TGTGCCAGCGAGGCAGGGGGCACCTATGGCTACACCTTC
-	TRBJ2-3	TRBV7-2	-	CASSSLNGGQYF	TGTGCCAGCAGCTCCCTTAATGGAGGGCAGTATTTT
-	TRBJ1-6	TRBV5-4	few	CASTTQGGNSPLHF	TGTGCCAGCACCACGCAGGGCGGGAATTCACCCCTCCACTTT
-	TRBJ2-5	TRBV28	once	CASSPDTSPETGTEETQYF	TGTGCCAGCAGCCCGGATACGAGCCCCGAGACTGGTACCGAAGAGACCCAGTACTTC
-	TRBJ2-5	TRBV28	-	CASSPGTIWGQETQYF	TGTGCCAGCAGCCCCGGGACCATTTGGGGGCAAGAGACCCAGTACTTC
TRBD1	TRBJ1-3	TRBV7-8	-	CATQGAVFSGNTIYF	TGTGCCACACAGGGGGCCGTTTTCTCTGGAAACACCATATATTTT
-	TRBJ2-5	TRBV12-5	-	CASGRDFGTQYF	TGTGCTAGTGGCCGGGACTTTGGGACCCAGTACTTC
-	TRBJ2-3	TRBV30	-	CAWSRDRTDTQYF	TGTGCCTGGAGTAGGGACCGCACAGATACGCAGTATTTT
-	TRBJ1-5	TRBV12-5	-	CASGLVPGTQHF	TGTGCTAGTGGTTTGGTACCGGGGACCCAGCATTTT
TRBD1	TRBJ1-1	TRBV5-4	-	CATRGQGVSEAFF	TGTGCCACCAGAGGACAGGGCGTATCTGAAGCTTTCTTT
-	TRBJ1-2	TRBV28	once	CASSLTGPVRYTF	TGTGCCAGCAGTTTAACGGGCCCGGTACGCTACACCTTC
-	TRBJ1-2	TRBV30	once	CAWSVWPNYGYTF	TGTGCCTGGAGTGTATGGCCCAATTATGGCTACACCTTC